The 18 T cell receptor beta chains below come from one sample, sequenced in a study of radiotherapy plus CTLA-4 blockade in lung cancer. The table came from immunoSEQ multiplex PCR; TCRdb's copy has only in-frame clones and leaves some out. This sample has 85,000 to 130,000 clones, with approximately 81% found just once. The sample here was peripheral blood, taken from a patient treated with radiotherapy plus ipilimumab. The receptors derive from a human donor with non-small cell lung cancer that progressed on radiotherapy plus ipilimumab. Some clones in this sample may be carry-over from other donors' samples.

This chain links TRBV6-5 with TRBJ1-1, with D uncertain. CDR1 and CDR2 (germline): MNHEY, SVGAGI. The V and J ends lost 1 base and 0 bases respectively, with 9 bases between them. This CDR3 is 15 amino acids long. As DNA, the CDR3 is TGTGCCAGCAGTTACTTGGAGGTCATGAACACTGAAGCTTTCTTT. This translates into CASSYLEVMNTEAFF.

The V gene is TRBV19, the J gene TRBJ2-1, with TRBD2 identical over 9 bases. With V trimmed by 3 bases and J by 4 bases, 4 bases remained unmatched. The CDR3 is 15 amino acids. The germline V gene has CDR1 LNHDA and CDR2 SQIVND (reference sequence). DNA of the CDR3: TGTGCCAGTAGTATTGCGGGGGGGCATTACAATGAGCAGTTCTTC. This sequence encodes CASSIAGGHYNEQFF. Full variable domain (rest looked up from reference TRBV19 and TRBJ2-1): DGGITQSPKYLFRKEGQNVTLSCEQNLNHDAMYWYRQDPGQGLRLIYYSQIVNDFQKGDIAEGYSVSREKKESFPLTVTSAQKNPTAFYLCASSIAGGHYNEQFFGPGTRLTVL.

The chain has TRBV6-4 and TRBJ2-3; 10 bases match TRBD2. V was pared by 3 bases and J by 2 bases, with 2 bases of the junction left unmatched. The CDR3 length is 15 residues. Germline-derived CDR1 and CDR2 are MRHNA and SNTAGT. In DNA form, the CDR3 reads TGTGCCAGCAGTGAAAGCGGGGGGGCCACAGATACGCAGTATTTT. Protein: CASSESGGATDTQYF.

V is TRBV27 and J is TRBJ2-5; D is perhaps TRBD1 (5 bases). The V end lost 5 bases, the J end lost 4 bases, and 8 bases lay between the germline ends. Germline V gene data show CDR1 as MNHEY and CDR2 as SMNVEV (reference sequence). This CDR3 is 12 amino acids long. The DNA of the CDR3 is TGTGCCAGCAGTAGGGGATCAGAGACCCAGTACTTC. It yields the protein CASSRGSETQYF.

V is TRBV4-2 and J is TRBJ2-2, with unresolved D. The CDR3 has 17 amino acids. Germline V gene sequence: CDR1 LGHNA, CDR2 YNFKEQ. The germline V and J ends were trimmed by 0 bases and 0 bases, with 11 bases remaining between them. The CDR3 DNA reads TGTGCCAGCAGCCAAGACCGGGCGCGCGCGAACACCGGGGAGCTGTTTTTT. It encodes CASSQDRARANTGELFF.

This rearrangement joins TRBV27 to TRBJ2-5; TRBD1 or TRBD2 may be the D gene (5 bases each). Germline V gives CDR1 MNHEY, CDR2 SMNVEV (reference sequence). The CDR3 runs to 14 residues. With 8 bases removed from V and 4 bases from J, the gap between germline ends came to 17 bases. The CDR3, as DNA: TGTGCCAGCCGGTTGAACTTGGGGGTAGAGACCCAGTACTTC. It is translated as CASRLNLGVETQYF.

V and J are TRBV15 and TRBJ2-5, with 7 bases lining up with TRBD1. The CDR3 is made up of 14 amino acids. Trimming at V came to 8 bases and at J to 5 bases, leaving 11 bases not matched to a gene. Germline loops: CDR1 LNHNV, CDR2 YYDKDF (reference sequence). DNA for the CDR3: TGTGCCACCTCCCAGGGGGAGCTCGGGGAGACCCAGTACTTC. Protein: CATSQGELGETQYF.

V gene TRBV6-5 combines with J gene TRBJ2-7; D is unresolved. Trimming took off 5 bases at V and 2 bases at J, with 10 bases between the two ends. The germline gives CDR1 MNHEY, CDR2 SVGAGI. The CDR3 spans 13 residues. The CDR3 DNA reads TGTGCCAGCAGTCAACCCGGAACCTACGAGCAGTACTTC. Its protein product is CASSQPGTYEQYF.

V and J are TRBV7-2 and TRBJ1-2, with 8 bases matching TRBD1. V shed 2 bases and J 8 bases; nucleotides not matched to a gene: 4. This CDR3 has 13 residues. CDR1 SGHTA and CDR2 FQGNSA come from the germline V gene. The CDR3: CASSLSAGGGYTF. DNA of the CDR3: TGTGCCAGCAGCTTATCGGCAGGGGGCGGCTACACCTTC.

The rearrangement joins TRBV5-4 to TRBJ2-1; 13 nucleotides line up with TRBD2. Trimming removed 4 bases from V and 2 bases from J; junction bases left unmatched: 3. Germline loops: CDR1 SGHNT, CDR2 YYREEE (reference sequence). The CDR3 spans 16 residues. The CDR3 DNA follows: TGTGCCAGCAGCCCAACTAGCGGGGGGGCCTACAATGAGCAGTTCTTC. This translates into CASSPTSGGAYNEQFF.

This chain uses TRBV5-1 with TRBJ1-3, with D maybe TRBD1 (5 bases). The CDR3 contains 19 residues. Germline CDR1 is SGHRS and CDR2 is YFSETQ. V was trimmed by 1 base and J by 3 bases, leaving 23 bases between them. The chain's CDR3 is CASSLRGHGGNSDGNTIYF. CDR3 DNA sequence: TGCGCCAGCAGCTTGAGGGGTCACGGAGGGAATAGCGATGGAAACACCATATATTTT.

This chain joins TRBV7-6 and TRBJ2-1; 10 positions match TRBD2. The CDR3 has 16 residues. V shed 3 bases, J shed 7 bases, and the junction held 9 bases outside the gene matches. CDR1 and CDR2 from the germline V gene are SGHVS and FNYEAQ. The CDR3 reads CASSLEFSGGANEQFF. The CDR3 DNA follows: TGTGCCAGCAGCTTGGAGTTCAGCGGGGGGGCTAATGAGCAGTTCTTC.

This clone was picked up one time. V usage is TRBV7-3 and J usage is TRBJ2-3; 7 positions match TRBD2. Unmatched junction bases numbered 10, after V lost 5 bases and J lost 2 bases. Germline lookup yields CDR1 SGHTA and CDR2 FQGTGA. The CDR3 runs to 16 residues. The CDR3 bases are TGTGCCAGCAGCGGGGGGAGAGCGGGGCCCACAGATACGCAGTATTTT. Amino acid sequence: CASSGGRAGPTDTQYF.

The CDR3 protein is CASRDGISETQYF. CDR3 bases: TGCGCCTCCAGGGACGGGATTTCGGAGACCCAGTACTTC. V and J are TRBV5-1 and TRBJ2-5; D is perhaps TRBD1 or TRBD2 (5 bases each). The CDR3 is made up of 13 amino acids. Germline CDR1 reads SGHRS; CDR2 reads YFSETQ. The V and J ends lost 10 bases and 5 bases respectively, with 18 bases between them.

The J gene is TRBJ2-3, the V gene TRBV7-2, with 7 bases lining up with TRBD2. The V gene end was trimmed by 5 bases and the J gene end by 11 bases; junction bases not matched to a gene: 7. The CDR3 is 12 residues long. Looked up from germline, CDR1 is SGHTA and CDR2 is FQGNSA. CDR3 protein: CASSRDYRGQYF. CDR3 nucleotide sequence: TGTGCCAGCAGCCGGGACTATCGGGGGCAGTATTTT.

This clone was observed many times. The rearrangement joins TRBV2 to TRBJ2-3, with D tentatively TRBD2 (6 bases). CDR1 SNHLY and CDR2 FYNNEI come from the germline V gene. V gave up 7 bases and J gave up 3 bases, with 8 bases separating them. The CDR3 covers 12 residues. The CDR3 DNA follows: TGTGCCAGCACCCTAGCGACAGATACGCAGTATTTT. It encodes CASTLATDTQYF.

This rearrangement joins TRBV5-4 to TRBJ1-4; 9 positions agree with TRBD1. In germline, CDR1 is SGHNT, CDR2 YYREEE (reference sequence). The J segment lost 8 bases and the V segment lost 4 bases, leaving 9 bases of the junction unmatched. This CDR3 region has 15 residues. CDR3 residues: CASSAQGQGREKLFF. Here the CDR3 DNA reads TGTGCCAGCAGCGCACAAGGACAGGGGAGAGAAAAACTGTTTTTT.

The chain couples TRBV5-4 to TRBJ1-2; 8 bases agree with TRBD1. The CDR3 runs to 16 residues. Germline CDR1 reads SGHNT; CDR2 reads YYREEE (reference sequence). The junction had 16 bases not matched to a gene; V was cut back by 4 bases and J by 8 bases. CDR3 nucleotides: TGTGCCAGCAGCGTCCCCCCGGGACAGGCCCTCGGGGGCTACACCTTC. It yields the protein CASSVPPGQALGGYTF.